Described below is a single TCR beta chain sequence and its context. Its antigen remains unidentified. The data were obtained in a study of T cells in lung cancer brain metastases. Background on the study: About 90% of the 20 patients had no interval therapy between resections.

The V gene's germline CDR1 is KGHSY and CDR2 FQNENV. Trimming shortened V by 4 bases and J by 4 bases, and 5 bases separated the two germline ends. The CDR3 contains 11 residues. Profiled with immunoSEQ multiplex PCR; TCRdb holds only in-frame clones, not every one. Of several thousand clones listed, approximately 90% are singletons. Study-level findings and limits: DNA fragmentation in FFPE samples may have prevented full retrieval of the infiltrating T cell repertoire.

The chain links TRBV16 to TRBJ2-7; D is unresolved. This TCR was recovered from a man aged 60 to 75 with non-small cell lung cancer. Sequenced material: tumor tissue from the primary lung tumor. CDR3 region: CASSLSYEQYF. The DNA of the CDR3 is TGTGCCAGCAGCCTTAGTTACGAGCAGTACTTC.